One and the same sample provided the 30 T cell receptor beta chains below, sequenced in a study of blood T cell repertoires in COVID-19. Sequencing used immunoSEQ multiplex PCR; TCRdb keeps in-frame clones, though not all of them. The data show under 55,000 clones, less than 80% seen once. Sequenced input: peripheral blood. These receptors were obtained from a man between 65 and 85 years old with acute or convalescent COVID-19.

About this clone: At one end, the junction sequence differs from germline, possibly due to a read error. This rearrangement joins TRBV3-1 (or the pseudogene TRBV3-2) to TRBJ2-3; 7 positions agree with TRBD1. From germline, CDR1 is LGHDT and CDR2 YNNKEL (reference sequence). This CDR3 has 12 amino acids. CDR3 coding DNA: TGTGCCAGCAGCCAAGAAGGGGGCGGACCGTCTTTT. This sequence encodes CASSQEGGGPSF.

The rearrangement links TRBV11-3 to TRBJ2-7; tentatively, D is TRBD2 (5 bases). Germline loops: CDR1 SGHNT, CDR2 YENEEA. The CDR3 spans 11 residues. V dropped 3 bases and J dropped 5 bases, with 5 bases sitting between them. CDR3 nucleotide sequence: TGTGCCAGCAGCTTGGAGGACGAGCAGTACTTC. Translated, it gives CASSLEDEQYF.

The chain links TRBV30 to TRBJ1-5; D gene ambiguous. With 2 bases removed from V and 0 bases from J, the gap between germline ends came to 8 bases. Per germline, CDR1 GTSNPN and CDR2 SVGIG (reference sequence). The CDR3 covers 14 residues. The DNA for the CDR3 is TGTGCCTGGAGTTTGGCCCATAGCAATCAGCCCCAGCATTTT. Translated: CAWSLAHSNQPQHF.

This clone was recorded a few times. The chain uses TRBV3-1 (or the pseudogene TRBV3-2) and TRBJ2-5; 11 nucleotides agree with TRBD2. The germline V gene encodes CDR1 LGHDT and CDR2 YNNKEL (reference sequence). The ends lost 4 bases at V and 3 bases at J; junction bases unmatched: 1. This CDR3 region has 14 residues. CDR3 amino acids: CASSPTSGKETQYF. As DNA, the CDR3 is TGTGCCAGCAGCCCGACTAGCGGGAAAGAGACCCAGTACTTC.

The CDR3 nucleotides are TGTGCCAGTAGCAGGTTGGCTGGGGCCAACGTCCTGACTTTC. It codes for CASSRLAGANVLTF. The V gene is TRBV19, the J gene TRBJ2-6; no definite D call. V was clipped by 6 bases and J by 2 bases, with 8 bases between them. Germline values: CDR1 LNHDA, CDR2 SQIVND (reference sequence). CDR3 size: 14 residues.

The genes are TRBV7-6 and TRBJ1-6; D gene uncertain. The CDR3 totals 17 residues. CDR1 and CDR2 (germline): SGHVS, FNYEAQ. V dropped 5 bases and J dropped 0 bases, with 14 bases sitting between them. Here the CDR3 DNA reads TGTGCCAGCAGCCCCTGGACTGGGAGCTCCTATAATTCACCCCTCCACTTT. Protein sequence: CASSPWTGSSYNSPLHF.

The rearrangement links TRBV5-1 to TRBJ2-3; TRBD2 matches at 9 bases. The V gene end was trimmed by 4 bases and the J gene end by 1 base; junction bases not matched to a gene: 13. Germline V gives CDR1 SGHRS, CDR2 YFSETQ. The CDR3 sequence is 18 residues long. CDR3 amino acids: CASSLYPQTSGGTDTQYF. For the CDR3, the DNA is TGCGCCAGCAGCCTGTACCCTCAGACTAGCGGCGGCACAGATACGCAGTATTTT.

The gene calls are TRBV6-5 and TRBJ2-5, with 7 bases identical to TRBD2. After removal of 7 bases from V and 5 bases from J, the junction contained 10 bases not matched to a gene. The CDR3 spans 14 residues. Germline CDR1 reads MNHEY; CDR2 reads SVGAGI. The CDR3 loop is CASNRLGGYETQYF. CDR3 bases: TGTGCCAGCAATCGATTGGGAGGGTATGAGACCCAGTACTTC.

The chain uses TRBV9 and TRBJ1-6; 9 nucleotides agree with TRBD1. CDR3 size: 15 residues. CDR1 is SGDLS and CDR2 is YYNGEE in the germline V gene. With 3 bases clipped from V and 10 bases from J, the junction kept 8 bases outside the gene matches. The CDR3 here is CASSAEGQGKSPLHF. CDR3 in DNA: TGTGCCAGCAGCGCCGAGGGACAGGGTAAATCACCCCTCCACTTT.

V gene TRBV11-3 combines with J gene TRBJ2-2; 9 nucleotides agree with TRBD2. Trimming at V came to 5 bases and at J to 4 bases, leaving 8 bases not matched to a gene. The length of the CDR3 is 16 residues. Germline CDR1 and CDR2: SGHNT and YENEEA. This chain's CDR3 is CASSASGGSFTGELFF. The CDR3 DNA is TGTGCCAGCAGCGCAAGCGGGGGGAGTTTCACCGGGGAGCTGTTTTTT.

The chain recombines TRBV5-1 with TRBJ1-1; D is unresolved. This CDR3 has 16 residues. V was clipped by 3 bases and J by 0 bases, with 15 bases between them. Germline CDR1 SGHRS, CDR2 YFSETQ. CDR3 region: CASSSSTGLMNTEAFF. In DNA, the CDR3 is TGCGCCAGCAGCTCGTCTACCGGACTCATGAACACTGAAGCTTTCTTT.

The chain employs TRBV7-3 and TRBJ1-6; D remains ambiguous. Trimming left V 6 bases short and J 0 bases short, with 12 bases between. The CDR3 is 16 residues long. Germline V gene data show CDR1 as SGHTA and CDR2 as FQGTGA. In DNA form, the CDR3 reads TGTGCCAGCAGGCCGACGGGGAGCTCCTATAATTCACCCCTCCACTTT. It codes for CASRPTGSSYNSPLHF.

A few counts support this clone. The V call is TRBV5-1, the J call TRBJ2-3; TRBD2 matches 7 bases. The V segment lost 6 bases and the J segment 1 base; nucleotides outside the gene matches: 8. Germline-derived CDR1 and CDR2 are SGHRS and YFSETQ. CDR3 length: 15 residues. The DNA of the CDR3 is TGCGCCAGCAAAATGACTAGCAGCGGCACAGATACGCAGTATTTT. It translates to CASKMTSSGTDTQYF.

The chain uses TRBV2 and TRBJ2-1, with D perhaps TRBD1 (8 bases). This CDR3 comprises 14 residues. The germline V gene encodes CDR1 SNHLY and CDR2 FYNNEI. V was shortened by 10 bases and J by 4 bases, with 17 bases between the two germline ends. The CDR3 bases are TGTGCCAACAGGGGGGGAACTAAGTACAATGAGCAGTTCTTC. It specifies CANRGGTKYNEQFF.

The CDR3, as DNA: TGTGCCAGCAGCGTAACATCACAGGCCATCTCTGGAAACACCATATATTTT. Translating gives CASSVTSQAISGNTIYF. The rearrangement links TRBV9 to TRBJ1-3, with a possible D match to TRBD1 (5 bases). V lost 1 base and J 0 bases, leaving 14 bases between the germline ends. Germline assignment: CDR1 SGDLS and CDR2 YYNGEE. CDR3 size: 17 residues.

This clone occurred a few times. This rearrangement joins TRBV21-1 to TRBJ2-7; the D call in the table, TRBD2, was not verified against the DNA. TRBV21-1 is flagged as a pseudogene. CDR3 length equals 17 residues. The CDR3 region has the DNA TGTGCCAGCAGTGAGACTAGCGGGAGATCCTGGGGGCTCGAGCAGTACTTC. It translates to CASSETSGRSWGLEQYF.

V is TRBV30 and J is TRBJ2-7, with D maybe TRBD2 (6 bases). From germline, CDR1 is GTSNPN and CDR2 SVGIG (reference sequence). The CDR3 covers 15 residues. V gave up 0 bases and J gave up 0 bases, with 12 bases separating them. The CDR3 protein is CAWSVRQTSSYEQYF. Here the CDR3 DNA reads TGTGCCTGGAGTGTGCGACAGACTAGCTCCTACGAGCAGTACTTC.

This chain links TRBV7-9 with TRBJ2-3; 8 bases are shared with TRBD1. This CDR3 is 14 amino acids long. Germline V gene data show CDR1 as SEHNR and CDR2 as FQNEAQ (reference sequence). J lost 6 bases, V lost 6 bases, and 8 bases had no gene match. CDR3 DNA: TGTGCCAGCAGTATTGGACAGGGTGGGGATACGCAGTATTTT. This gives the protein CASSIGQGGDTQYF.

The chain joins TRBV7-8 to TRBJ2-1, with 8 bases fitting TRBD2. The germline V gene has CDR1 SGHVS and CDR2 FQNEAQ. This CDR3 region has 14 residues. Trimming cost V 1 base and J 8 bases; bases outside gene matches: 4. The CDR3 spells CASSLDRGGDEQFF. CDR3 bases: TGTGCCAGCAGCTTAGATCGGGGGGGAGATGAGCAGTTCTTC.

The rearrangement links TRBV5-4 to TRBJ2-7; 9 bases are shared with TRBD1. The CDR3 spans 14 residues. Germline trimming cut 4 bases from V and 5 bases from J; bases unmatched to any gene: 7. CDR1 SGHNT and CDR2 YYREEE come from the germline V gene (reference sequence). The CDR3 spells CASSRRDRAHEQYF. For the CDR3, the DNA is TGTGCCAGCAGCCGCCGGGACAGGGCCCACGAGCAGTACTTC.

The rearrangement uses TRBV7-2 and TRBJ2-1; TRBD2 matches 8 bases. V lost 0 bases to trimming and J lost 5 bases; unmatched junction nucleotides: 15. Germline CDR1 and CDR2: SGHTA and FQGNSA. The CDR3 length is 19 residues. CDR3 protein: CASSLALFLGLGSDNEQFF. The DNA of the CDR3 is TGTGCCAGCAGCTTAGCGCTCTTTTTGGGACTAGGATCTGACAATGAGCAGTTCTTC.

The chain links TRBV4-1 to TRBJ2-7; maybe TRBD1 (5 bases). Trimming took off 0 bases at V and 6 bases at J, with 9 bases between the two ends. The CDR3 contains 13 residues. CDR1 is MGHRA and CDR2 is YSYEKL in the germline V gene. The DNA for the CDR3 is TGCGCCAGCAGCCAAGATCCAGGGCGCGAGCAGTACTTC. Translated: CASSQDPGREQYF.

This clone occurred once. The rearrangement joins TRBV10-2 to TRBJ1-1; TRBD1 matches at 8 bases. The CDR3 consists of 14 residues. In germline, CDR1 is WSHSY, CDR2 SAAADI. V gave up 5 bases and J gave up 7 bases; unmatched junction bases: 9. CDR3 nucleotides: TGCGCCAGCAGTTTTAACAGGGGGGCCCTTGAAGCTTTCTTT. Protein sequence: CASSFNRGALEAFF.

Concerning this clone: This CDR3 is also generated by other DNA sequences in the sample. V usage is TRBV12-3 or TRBV12-4 and J usage is TRBJ2-3; D is uncertain. There are 11 residues in the CDR3. V dropped 2 bases and J dropped 5 bases, with 2 bases sitting between them. The CDR3 sequence: CASSLRDTQYF. The CDR3 DNA sequence: TGTGCCAGCAGTTTACGAGATACGCAGTATTTT.

V is TRBV19 and J is TRBJ2-1, with D tentatively TRBD2 (6 bases). The V gene's germline CDR1 is LNHDA and CDR2 SQIVND (reference sequence). CDR3 length: 16 amino acids. Trimming took off 5 bases at V and 0 bases at J, with 14 bases between the two ends. CDR3 amino acids: CASSRVSGSSYNEQFF. The CDR3 DNA reads as TGTGCCAGTAGTCGGGTTAGCGGTAGCTCCTACAATGAGCAGTTCTTC. Looking up the rest from reference TRBV19 and TRBJ2-1 gives the full variable domain: DGGITQSPKYLFRKEGQNVTLSCEQNLNHDAMYWYRQDPGQGLRLIYYSQIVNDFQKGDIAEGYSVSREKKESFPLTVTSAQKNPTAFYLCASSRVSGSSYNEQFFGPGTRLTVL.

The V gene is TRBV30, the J gene TRBJ2-7; 8 positions agree with TRBD1. The length of the CDR3 is 14 residues. After removal of 7 bases from V and 3 bases from J, the junction contained 11 bases not matched to a gene. The germline V gene has CDR1 GTSNPN and CDR2 SVGIG (reference sequence). DNA for the CDR3: TGTGCCTCAAGGTTACCAGGGGGCGGCTACGAGCAGTACTTC. Translated: CASRLPGGGYEQYF.

This chain joins TRBV6-5 and TRBJ2-5; 7 nucleotides match TRBD1. Unmatched junction bases numbered 12, after V lost 6 bases and J lost 5 bases. Per germline, CDR1 MNHEY and CDR2 SVGAGI. There are 15 residues in the CDR3. The CDR3 here is CASSLKLTGWETQYF. CDR3 DNA sequence: TGTGCCAGCAGCCTGAAATTGACAGGGTGGGAGACCCAGTACTTC.

V usage is TRBV28 and J usage is TRBJ2-3; 9 positions agree with TRBD2. CDR1 and CDR2 (germline): MDHEN, SYDVKM. The CDR3 has 17 residues. V was pared by 6 bases and J by 0 bases, with 10 bases of the junction left unmatched. The CDR3 loop is CASSPPSSGASTDTQYF. In DNA form, the CDR3 reads TGTGCCAGCAGCCCGCCCTCTAGCGGGGCTAGCACAGATACGCAGTATTTT.

CDR3: CASSFMTGDTDTQYF. The CDR3 DNA reads TGCGCCAGCAGCTTTATGACAGGGGACACAGATACGCAGTATTTT. V and J are TRBV5-1 and TRBJ2-3; 8 bases agree with TRBD1. Germline V gives CDR1 SGHRS, CDR2 YFSETQ. The CDR3 runs 15 residues. V dropped 2 bases and J dropped 2; count of bases not matched to a gene: 4. Using reference TRBV5-1 and TRBJ2-3 for the parts outside the CDR3, the full variable domain is KAGVTQTPRYLIKTRGQQVTLSCSPISGHRSVSWYQQTPGQGLQFLFEYFSETQRNKGNFPGRFSGRQFSNSRSEMNVSTLELGDSALYLCASSFMTGDTDTQYFGPGTRLTVL.

The V call is TRBV28, the J call TRBJ2-2; D is possibly TRBD1 (7 bases). V gave up 2 bases and J gave up 4 bases, with 8 bases separating them. Germline lookup yields CDR1 MDHEN and CDR2 SYDVKM. The CDR3 spans 14 residues. The chain's CDR3 is CASSLQGGTGELFF. In nucleotides, the CDR3 is TGTGCCAGCAGTTTACAGGGGGGCACCGGGGAGCTGTTTTTT.